This entry concerns a single T cell receptor beta chain. Antigen specificity is unknown. These data originate in a study of shared clonotypes between healthy human individuals. Study in general: Aged 18 to 49, the donors were a couple of women and a few men. General study results and limits: Generation probabilities were higher for clonotypes shared across all four sorted-subset donors than for unshared ones.

Sequenced by immunoSEQ multiplex PCR; TCRdb stores in-frame clones only, minus some. The table records around 1,100,000 clones, approximately 77% of them present only once. V lost 2 bases and J 3 bases, leaving 10 bases between the germline ends. Germline V gives CDR1 MNHNS, CDR2 SASEGT. The CDR3 sequence is 14 residues long. This sequence originates from a man aged 18 to 30 in good health. Some clones in this sample may be carry-over from other donors' samples. The chain joins TRBV6-1 to TRBJ1-2, with D possibly TRBD1 on 6 matching bases. The source material was memory CD4+ T cells from PBMCs. Subset indicated: CD45RA-negative fraction. In nucleotides, the CDR3 is TGTGCCAGCAGTGAACTGGGGGGCGACTATGGCTACACCTTC. Translating gives CASSELGGDYGYTF.